Below, 27 T cell receptor beta chains from the same sample are listed, as sequenced in a study of identical twins (dated by TCRdb to about 2016). Library preparation used 5' RACE. The reads were generated on an Illumina HiSeq 2000. TCRdb's own reprocessing of the public reads used fastp at Q25 and MiXCR and kept productive beta chains. Entries that share a CDR3 protein sequence are merged under the most common genes and DNA. The sample records 570,000 or so distinct CDR3 sequences, nearly 10% of which are singletons. More than 2.5% of the sample lies in the top ten. Another study also made use of these data, one on yellow fever vaccine responses in identical twins.

Sequenced input: PBMCs. All receptors come from a woman aged 18-29 years in good health.

This clonotype was seen a handful of times. The rearrangement links TRBV19 to TRBJ2-1; a weak D match, TRBD2 (6 bases). The CDR3 runs to 16 residues. Germline V gene sequence: CDR1 LNHDA, CDR2 SQIVND (reference sequence). Trimming stripped 4 bases from V and 8 bases from J, with 21 bases between. CDR3 nucleotides: TGTGCCAGTAGTACGACCCTTTCCGGGAGTTGGTATGAGCAGTTCTTC. Translated: CASSTTLSGSWYEQFF.

This clonotype was found a few times. This chain joins TRBV24-1 and TRBJ2-5; a possible D gene is TRBD1 (6 bases). CDR1 is KGHDR and CDR2 is SFDVKD in the germline V gene. The length of the CDR3 is 15 residues. The V and J ends lost 3 bases and 0 bases respectively, with 10 bases between them. CDR3: CATSDNRAYQETQYF. As DNA, the CDR3 is TGTGCCACCAGTGATAACAGGGCGTACCAAGAGACCCAGTACTTC.

This clonotype appeared many times. V gene TRBV19 combines with J gene TRBJ2-5; 9 bases align to TRBD2. The trim removed 6 bases at V and 4 bases at J, leaving 9 bases unmatched. The germline V gene encodes CDR1 LNHDA and CDR2 SQIVND (reference sequence). The CDR3 totals 15 residues. CDR3 sequence reads: CASSYGSAGGETQYF. CDR3 nucleotide sequence: TGTGCCAGTAGCTACGGATCAGCGGGAGGAGAGACCCAGTACTTC.

This chain joins TRBV4-3 and TRBJ2-7; possibly TRBD2 for D (6 bases). Trimming removed 2 bases at V and 0 bases at J, with 11 bases between. CDR1 is LGHNA, CDR2 YSLEER, per germline. This CDR3 spans 15 amino acids. The CDR3 region has the DNA TGCGCCAGCAGCCAAACGGGGGACTCCTCCTACGAGCAGTACTTC. This codes for CASSQTGDSSYEQYF.

The chain employs TRBV7-2 and TRBJ2-2; perhaps TRBD2 as D (7 bases). CDR1 and CDR2 from the germline V gene are SGHTA and FQGNSA. The CDR3 contains 20 residues. Trimming pared 5 bases from V and 1 base from J, leaving 26 bases between. The CDR3 DNA reads TGTGCCAGCAGCGGAGCGTACAGGGACCCCGCGGGAGAGAACACCGGGGAGCTGTTTTTT. Its protein is CASSGAYRDPAGENTGELFF. The variable domain in full, completed from reference TRBV7-2 and TRBJ2-2, reads GAGVSQSPSNKVTEKGKDVELRCDPISGHTALYWYRQSLGQGLEFLIYFQGNSAPDKSGLPSDRFSAERTGGSVSTLTIQRTQQEDSAVYLCASSGAYRDPAGENTGELFFGEGSRLTVL.

This clonotype was observed at least ten times. The chain employs TRBV20-1 and TRBJ2-7; no definite D call. V gave up 0 bases and J gave up 1 base, with 10 bases separating them. Germline V gene lookup returns CDR1 DFQATT and CDR2 SNEGSKA (reference sequence). This CDR3 has 14 residues. For the CDR3, the DNA is TGCAGTGCTAGAGATTTGGCAGAGTCCTACGAGCAGTACTTC. Protein product: CSARDLAESYEQYF.

The V gene is TRBV9, the J gene TRBJ1-2; a weak D match, TRBD1 (5 bases). The CDR3 is made up of 14 amino acids. The V end was cut by 0 bases, the J end by 5 bases, with 11 bases between. Germline V gene sequence: CDR1 SGDLS, CDR2 YYNGEE. CDR3 protein: CASSVGNRRYGYTF. The CDR3 DNA reads as TGTGCCAGCAGCGTAGGTAACAGGAGGTATGGCTACACCTTC.

The chain joins TRBV20-1 to TRBJ2-7; 8 nucleotides line up with TRBD2. The CDR3 length is 12 residues. Germline V CDR1 and CDR2: DFQATT, SNEGSKA (reference sequence). J gave up 0 bases and V 8 bases, and 3 bases lay outside the gene matches. The CDR3 loop is CSTTSDSYEQYF. The CDR3 DNA is TGCAGTACGACTAGCGACTCCTACGAGCAGTACTTC.

As to this clonotype: A much larger clone lies one base from this, so it may be a read error. The chain joins TRBV18 to TRBJ2-1; the match to TRBD2 covers 10 bases. V lost 2 bases to trimming and J lost 8 bases; unmatched junction nucleotides: 0. The CDR3 runs to 13 residues. CDR1 is KGHSH and CDR2 is LQKENI in the germline V gene. CDR3 in DNA: TGTGCCAGCTCACCAGGGACTAGCGATGAGCAGTTCTTC. This translates into CASSPGTSDEQFF. The full variable domain, in which reference TRBV18 and TRBJ2-1 provide the parts outside the CDR3, is NAGVMQNPRHLVRRRGQEARLRCSPMKGHSHVYWYRQLPEEGLKFMVYLQKENIIDESGMPKERFSAEFPKEGPSILRIQQVVRGDSAAYFCASSPGTSDEQFFGPGTRLTVL.

In nucleotides, the CDR3 is TGTGCCAGTAGTATTGCCAGTACCTACGAGCAGTACTTC. This encodes CASSIASTYEQYF. The V and J genes are TRBV19 and TRBJ2-7, with unresolved D. Germline V CDR1 and CDR2: LNHDA, SQIVND (reference sequence). Trimming took 3 bases from V and 2 from J, leaving 8 bases between them. This CDR3 region has 13 residues.

CDR3 sequence: CAISPGTGLNEQFF. The CDR3 bases are TGTGCCATCAGTCCCGGGACAGGGTTGAATGAGCAGTTCTTC. The chain couples TRBV10-3 to TRBJ2-1, with 9 bases fitting TRBD1. In germline, CDR1 is ENHRY, CDR2 SYGVKD. The CDR3 sequence is 14 residues long. V shed 5 bases and J 7 bases; nucleotides not matched to a gene: 6.

This clonotype has ten or more counts. This sequence joins TRBV12-3 or TRBV12-4 and TRBJ2-1, with D perhaps given as TRBD1 or TRBD2 (5 bases each). This CDR3 region has 13 residues. The germline V and J ends were trimmed by 4 bases and 4 bases, with 8 bases remaining between them. The CDR3 DNA sequence: TGTGCCAGCAGTTGGGGGAAGTACAATGAGCAGTTCTTC. Translated, it gives CASSWGKYNEQFF.

Many counts were recorded for this clonotype. This sequence joins TRBV12-3 or TRBV12-4 and TRBJ2-4; D might be TRBD1 (6 bases). The CDR3 covers 12 residues. V was shortened by 6 bases and J by 7 bases, with 10 bases between the two germline ends. The CDR3 spells CASRQGDNIQYF. DNA for the CDR3: TGTGCCAGCAGACAGGGAGATAACATTCAGTACTTC.

Ten or more counts support this clonotype. This chain uses TRBV7-2 with TRBJ2-3; D is possibly TRBD1 or TRBD2 (6 bases each). The CDR3 length is 14 residues. Trimming removed 3 bases at V and 3 bases at J, with 10 bases between. Looked up from germline, CDR1 is SGHTA and CDR2 is FQGNSA. CDR3 coding DNA: TGTGCCAGCAGCTTGACTAGGGGGACAGATACGCAGTATTTT. This translates into CASSLTRGTDTQYF.

This clonotype came up many times. The chain has TRBV4-3 and TRBJ2-7, with TRBD1 matching over 10 bases. CDR1 is LGHNA and CDR2 is YSLEER in the germline V gene. V was clipped by 2 bases and J by 0 bases; unmatched bases: 4. The CDR3 consists of 16 residues. CDR3 DNA: TGCGCCAGCAGCCAAACGACAGGGGGCTTCTCCTACGAGCAGTACTTC. It translates to CASSQTTGGFSYEQYF.

This sequence joins TRBV28 and TRBJ2-4; the match to TRBD1 covers 8 bases. This CDR3 has 13 residues. J was trimmed by 7 bases and V by 2 bases; bases with no gene match: 1. Germline values: CDR1 MDHEN, CDR2 SYDVKM. CDR3 amino acids: CASSLRTGNIQYF. The CDR3 region has the DNA TGTGCCAGCAGTTTACGGACAGGGAACATTCAGTACTTC.

The chain uses TRBV7-2 and TRBJ2-1, with D possibly being TRBD1 or TRBD2 (5 bases each). The germline gives CDR1 SGHTA, CDR2 FQGNSA. The CDR3 has 15 residues. V was pared by 5 bases and J by 5 bases, with 16 bases between. The CDR3 protein is CASSQGVWGNNEQFF. Here the CDR3 DNA reads TGTGCCAGCAGCCAGGGAGTCTGGGGTAACAATGAGCAGTTCTTC. Using reference TRBV7-2 and TRBJ2-1 for the parts outside the CDR3, the full variable domain is GAGVSQSPSNKVTEKGKDVELRCDPISGHTALYWYRQSLGQGLEFLIYFQGNSAPDKSGLPSDRFSAERTGGSVSTLTIQRTQQEDSAVYLCASSQGVWGNNEQFFGPGTRLTVL.

This clonotype was found a few times. The V and J genes are TRBV19 and TRBJ1-2; perhaps TRBD1 as D (5 bases). Trimming took 6 bases from V and 5 from J, leaving 16 bases between them. This CDR3 has 14 amino acids. CDR1 LNHDA and CDR2 SQIVND come from the germline V gene (reference sequence). CDR3 coding DNA: TGTGCCAGTAGCTCTGGGCAGGGCCTGTATGGCTACACCTTC. Amino acids: CASSSGQGLYGYTF.

This clonotype was counted between two and nine times. The chain employs TRBV11-1 and TRBJ1-1; 8 bases map to TRBD1. The CDR3 loop spans 12 amino acids. V lost 6 bases and J lost 6; bases outside the gene matches: 3. Germline lookup yields CDR1 SGHAT and CDR2 FQDESV (reference sequence). The chain's CDR3 is CASSDRGPEAFF. Written as DNA, the CDR3 is TGTGCCAGCAGTGACAGGGGTCCTGAAGCTTTCTTT.

This clonotype was seen repeatedly, ten times or more. The chain combines TRBV6-1 with TRBJ2-7, with 8 bases aligning to TRBD1. Trimming removed 1 base from V and 3 bases from J; junction bases left unmatched: 5. This CDR3 is built from 15 residues. Germline values: CDR1 MNHNS, CDR2 SASEGT. The CDR3 nucleotides are TGTGCCAGCAGTGAAGAGACAGGGGCCTTCTACGAGCAGTACTTC. Its translation is CASSEETGAFYEQYF.

About this clonotype itself: This may come from a read error, since a much larger clone is one base off. The chain uses TRBV5-6 and TRBJ2-6; D gene ambiguous. There are 13 residues in the CDR3. Germline CDR1 and CDR2: SGHDT and YYEEEE. V was shortened by 2 bases and J by 3 bases, with 3 bases between the two germline ends. The CDR3 DNA follows: TGTGCCAGCAGCTTTGGTGGGGCCAACGTCCTGACTTTC. Translated: CASSFGGANVLTF.

The table lists this clonotype with a few counts. This chain joins TRBV28 and TRBJ2-5; D unresolved. The V end was cut by 3 bases, the J end by 4 bases, with 9 bases between. The CDR3 consists of 13 residues. Germline-derived CDR1 and CDR2 are MDHEN and SYDVKM. The CDR3 region is CASSFYGPETQYF. The CDR3 DNA follows: TGTGCCAGCAGTTTCTACGGGCCAGAGACCCAGTACTTC.

The chain couples TRBV7-2 to TRBJ2-7; D possibly corresponds to TRBD2 (5 bases). Trimming left V 4 bases short and J 3 bases short, with 10 bases between. The CDR3 covers 13 residues. From germline, CDR1 is SGHTA and CDR2 FQGNSA. The CDR3 bases are TGTGCCAGCAGCTACCAAGCGGACTACGAGCAGTACTTC. Its protein product is CASSYQADYEQYF.

This clonotype was seen at least ten times. The chain links TRBV10-3 to TRBJ2-3; D not resolved. V shed 4 bases and J shed 3 bases, with 8 bases lying between them. The germline V gene encodes CDR1 ENHRY and CDR2 SYGVKD. The CDR3 contains 13 residues. The CDR3 loop is CAISVKGTDTQYF. In DNA form, the CDR3 reads TGTGCCATCAGTGTAAAGGGAACAGATACGCAGTATTTT.

This clonotype has ten or more counts. The chain joins TRBV5-6 to TRBJ2-1; 11 positions match TRBD2. CDR1 is SGHDT and CDR2 is YYEEEE in the germline V gene. V trimming: 4 bases; J trimming: 7 bases; junction bases outside the gene matches: 10. The CDR3 has 16 amino acids. CDR3 loop: CASSPPLAGGGNEQFF. The CDR3 bases are TGTGCCAGCAGCCCTCCCTTAGCGGGAGGGGGGAATGAGCAGTTCTTC.

The chain has TRBV29-1 and TRBJ1-1; D unclear. CDR3 length equals 11 residues. Germline values: CDR1 SQVTM, CDR2 ANQGSEA. V was clipped by 7 bases and J by 3 bases, with 9 bases between them. As DNA, the CDR3 is TGCAGCGGCTACACATACACTGAAGCTTTCTTT. Encoded protein: CSGYTYTEAFF.

The table lists this clonotype with a few counts. DNA of the CDR3: TGCAGTGCTAGAGATCAGACGGAGTATGGCTACACCTTC. It encodes CSARDQTEYGYTF. The gene calls are TRBV20-1 and TRBJ1-2; D gene unclear. V was pared by 0 bases and J by 5 bases, with 10 bases between. Per germline, CDR1 DFQATT and CDR2 SNEGSKA (reference sequence). The CDR3 has 13 residues.